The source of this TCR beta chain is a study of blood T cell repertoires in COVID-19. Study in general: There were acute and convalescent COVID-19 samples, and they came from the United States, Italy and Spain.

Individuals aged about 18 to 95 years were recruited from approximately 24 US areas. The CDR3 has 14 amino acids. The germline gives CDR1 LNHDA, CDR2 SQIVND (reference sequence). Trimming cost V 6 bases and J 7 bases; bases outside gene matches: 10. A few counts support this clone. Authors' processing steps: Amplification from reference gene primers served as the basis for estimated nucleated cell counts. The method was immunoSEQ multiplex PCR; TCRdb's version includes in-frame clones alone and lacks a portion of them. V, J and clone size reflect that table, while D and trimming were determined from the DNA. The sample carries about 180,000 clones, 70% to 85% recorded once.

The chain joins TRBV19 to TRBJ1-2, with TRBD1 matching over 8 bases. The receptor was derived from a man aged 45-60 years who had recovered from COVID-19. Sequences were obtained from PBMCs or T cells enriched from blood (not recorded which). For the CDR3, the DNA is TGTGCCAGTAGGCTCGTCCAGGGGGCGTTTGGCTACACCTTC. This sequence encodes CASRLVQGAFGYTF.